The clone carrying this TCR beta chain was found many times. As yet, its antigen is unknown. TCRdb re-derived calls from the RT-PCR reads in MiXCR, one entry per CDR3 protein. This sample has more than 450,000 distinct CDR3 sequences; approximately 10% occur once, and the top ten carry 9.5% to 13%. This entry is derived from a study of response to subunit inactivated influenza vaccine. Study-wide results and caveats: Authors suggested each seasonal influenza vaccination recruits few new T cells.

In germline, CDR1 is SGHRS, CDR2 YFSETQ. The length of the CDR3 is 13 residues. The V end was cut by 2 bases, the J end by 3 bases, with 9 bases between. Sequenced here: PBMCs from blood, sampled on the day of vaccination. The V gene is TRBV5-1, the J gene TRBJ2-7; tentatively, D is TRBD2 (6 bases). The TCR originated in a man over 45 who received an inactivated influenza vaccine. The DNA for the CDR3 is TGCGCCAGCAGCTTAGGGGACTTCTACGAGCAGTACTTC. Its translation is CASSLGDFYEQYF.